Here is one T cell receptor beta chain with its context. The CDR3 loop spans 16 amino acids. The V gene lost 3 bases and the J gene lost 3 bases, with 17 bases spanning the gap. CDR1 is MGHRA, CDR2 YSYEKL, per germline. These data are taken from a study of blood T cell repertoires in COVID-19. Study details: COVID-19 samples, acute and convalescent, were from the United States, Italy and Spain. Nucleic acid was either cDNA or gDNA, and it came from T cells, B-cell-depleted T cells, or PBMCs.

Authors' methods: Estimation of nucleated cell counts was performed using reference gene primer amplification. This table comes from immunoSEQ multiplex PCR, and its TCRdb copy is limited to in-frame clones, with some not included. That table furnishes V, J and clone size, whereas the DNA furnished D and trimming. The sample includes approximately 250,000 clones, 86% seen only once; the top ten take 3.6%. The rearrangement joins TRBV4-1 to TRBJ1-2; possible D gene TRBD1, 6 bases. Sequenced sample: peripheral blood. This TCR was recovered from a man aged 18 to 29 with active or convalescent COVID-19. The CDR3 region is CASSQGFGGRYYGYTF. The CDR3 DNA follows: TGCGCCAGCAGCCAGGGCTTCGGGGGGCGGTACTATGGCTACACCTTC.